This entry lists 24 T cell receptor beta chains sequenced from one sample in a study of control samples from healthy donors and cancer patients. Using immunoSEQ multiplex PCR, the repertoire was profiled, and TCRdb retains in-frame clones only, with some absent. The table shows tens of thousands of clones, with about 89% occurring only once. Sequencing was performed on blood. The receptors were sampled from a woman aged 55-69 years in good health.

The J gene is TRBJ1-2, the V gene TRBV18, with 10 bases matching TRBD1. This CDR3 is 14 amino acids long. After removal of 3 bases from V and 8 bases from J, the junction contained 6 bases not matched to a gene. Germline V gene data show CDR1 as KGHSH and CDR2 as LQKENI. The DNA for the CDR3 is TGTGCCAGCTCACCTGACAGGGGGCAGCGGGGCTACACCTTC. Its protein is CASSPDRGQRGYTF.

This chain joins TRBV19 and TRBJ1-5; D is unresolved. There are 14 residues in the CDR3. Germline loops: CDR1 LNHDA, CDR2 SQIVND (reference sequence). Trimming cost V 5 bases and J 0 bases, with 8 bases left between them. The chain's CDR3 is CASSGLYSNQPQHF. In DNA, the CDR3 is TGTGCCAGTAGTGGCTTGTATAGCAATCAGCCCCAGCATTTT.

The CDR3 sequence: CAWSVRSNQPQHF. The CDR3 nucleotides read TGTGCCTGGAGTGTCCGCAGCAATCAGCCCCAGCATTTT. This chain joins TRBV30 and TRBJ1-5; D ambiguous. Looked up from germline, CDR1 is GTSNPN and CDR2 is SVGIG (reference sequence). V shed 0 bases and J shed 1 base, with 4 bases lying between them. This CDR3 region has 13 residues.

V gene TRBV6-1 combines with J gene TRBJ2-7; TRBD2 matches at 9 bases. This CDR3 region has 16 residues. The J segment lost 8 bases and the V segment lost 2 bases, leaving 13 bases of the junction unmatched. The V gene's germline CDR1 is MNHNS and CDR2 SASEGT. This chain's CDR3 is CASSETELAGGYKQYF. DNA for the CDR3: TGTGCCAGCAGTGAAACCGAACTAGCGGGCGGATATAAGCAGTACTTC.

The V and J genes are TRBV6-5 and TRBJ1-2; 11 bases are a match to TRBD1. Germline values: CDR1 MNHEY, CDR2 SVGAGI. There are 14 residues in the CDR3. The J segment lost 7 bases and the V segment lost 4 bases, leaving 5 bases of the junction unmatched. In DNA form, the CDR3 reads TGTGCCAGCAGTTCCACCGGGACAGGGGGTGGCTACACCTTC. This codes for CASSSTGTGGGYTF.

This clone appeared a few times. The V gene is TRBV10-3, the J gene TRBJ2-1, with 10 bases matching TRBD2. Unmatched junction bases numbered 18, after V lost 3 bases and J lost 4 bases. CDR3 length equals 20 residues. Germline-derived CDR1 and CDR2 are ENHRY and SYGVKD. The CDR3 region is CAISEWTRGVTSGKYNEQFF. CDR3 sequence (DNA): TGTGCCATCAGTGAATGGACAAGGGGAGTAACTAGCGGGAAATACAATGAGCAGTTCTTC.

The chain carries TRBV2 and TRBJ2-1, with a weak D call TRBD2 (6 bases). The CDR3 sequence is 12 residues long. Germline CDR1 is SNHLY and CDR2 is FYNNEI. Trimming removed 7 bases at V and 7 bases at J, with 11 bases between. DNA for the CDR3: TGTGCCAGCAACCGGGACTCGAATGAGCAGTTCTTC. Amino acid sequence: CASNRDSNEQFF.

This sequence joins TRBV15 and TRBJ1-6; no reliable D call. Germline values: CDR1 LNHNV, CDR2 YYDKDF (reference sequence). Trimming took off 5 bases at V and 13 bases at J, with 15 bases between the two ends. The CDR3 loop spans 13 amino acids. This chain's CDR3 is CATSLTAWAPLHF. The CDR3 DNA sequence: TGTGCCACCAGCTTAACAGCTTGGGCGCCCCTCCACTTT. Drawing the rest from reference TRBV15 and TRBJ1-6, the complete variable domain is DAMVIQNPRYQVTQFGKPVTLSCSQTLNHNVMYWYQQKSSQAPKLLFHYYDKDFNNEADTPDNFQSRRPNTSFCFLDIRSPGLGDTAMYLCATSLTAWAPLHFGNGTRLTVT.

This clone was seen only once. This chain uses TRBV18 with TRBJ2-4, with D perhaps given as TRBD1 or TRBD2 (7 bases each). V lost 6 bases to trimming and J lost 7 bases, with 16 bases between them. The CDR3 covers 14 residues. Germline CDR1 KGHSH, CDR2 LQKENI. The CDR3 sequence: CASSTGTAGNIQYF. The CDR3 region has the DNA TGTGCCAGCTCCACCGGGACAGCGGGGAACATTCAGTACTTC. Complete variable domain (other parts from reference TRBV18 and TRBJ2-4): NAGVMQNPRHLVRRRGQEARLRCSPMKGHSHVYWYRQLPEEGLKFMVYLQKENIIDESGMPKERFSAEFPKEGPSILRIQQVVRGDSAAYFCASSTGTAGNIQYFGAGTRLSVL.

The chain combines TRBV28 with TRBJ2-7; D unresolved. Trimming removed 6 bases from V and 3 bases from J, with 15 bases in between. Germline V gene sequence: CDR1 MDHEN, CDR2 SYDVKM. The CDR3 extends over 14 amino acids. The CDR3 nucleotides read TGTGCCAGCAGGGATGTGGCAGGCCTCTACGAGCAGTACTTC. Its translation: CASRDVAGLYEQYF.

The chain uses TRBV25-1 and TRBJ1-3, with D possibly TRBD1 on 6 matching bases. CDR1 is MGHDK and CDR2 is SYGVNS in the germline V gene. The germline V and J ends were trimmed by 7 bases and 5 bases, with 12 bases remaining between them. The CDR3 sequence is 13 residues long. The CDR3 nucleotides read TGTGCCAGCACTTCGGGGGCTCGAAACACCATATATTTT. It specifies CASTSGARNTIYF.

The rearrangement links TRBV2 to TRBJ1-1; D unclear. The CDR3 sequence is 15 residues long. Per germline, CDR1 SNHLY and CDR2 FYNNEI. Trimming removed 4 bases at V and 0 bases at J, with 12 bases between. CDR3 coding DNA: TGTGCCAGCAGTGTGGACGGACTCATGAACACTGAAGCTTTCTTT. It codes for CASSVDGLMNTEAFF.

The chain links TRBV7-3 to TRBJ2-7; D gene ambiguous. Trimming removed 0 bases from V and 3 bases from J, with 6 bases in between. CDR3 length: 13 amino acids. CDR1 is SGHTA, CDR2 FQGTGA, per germline. CDR3 sequence (DNA): TGTGCCAGCAGCTTAACTTCTAGCTACGAGCAGTACTTC. Residues: CASSLTSSYEQYF.

The chain recombines TRBV6-4 with TRBJ2-5; D uncertain. The CDR3 is made up of 16 amino acids. Trimming took off 4 bases at V and 4 bases at J, with 19 bases between the two ends. The germline gives CDR1 MRHNA, CDR2 SNTAGT. CDR3 in DNA: TGTGCCAGCAGTGGGACGACAAGGCCCCCCTTAGAGACCCAGTACTTC. Amino acid sequence: CASSGTTRPPLETQYF.

The genes are TRBV19 and TRBJ2-4; no reliable D call. Germline values: CDR1 LNHDA, CDR2 SQIVND (reference sequence). The CDR3 consists of 13 residues. Trimming left V 3 bases short and J 5 bases short, with 8 bases between. CDR3 region: CASSIGSQNIQYF. The CDR3 DNA sequence: TGTGCCAGTAGTATTGGGTCTCAAAACATTCAGTACTTC.

The rearrangement joins TRBV10-1 to TRBJ2-7; unclear D gene. CDR1 is WNHNN, CDR2 SYGVQD, per germline (reference sequence). The CDR3 has 10 amino acids. The ends were cut back, 8 bases at V and 9 bases at J, with 11 bases in the middle. CDR3 DNA sequence: TGCGCCAGCCAGCTAAGACTGCAGTACTTC. This codes for CASQLRLQYF.

V gene TRBV28 combines with J gene TRBJ1-5, with D possibly TRBD1 on 5 matching bases. V lost 4 bases and J lost 4, with 5 bases in between. The CDR3 length is 12 residues. Per the germline V gene, CDR1 is MDHEN and CDR2 is SYDVKM. The CDR3: CASSWGNQPQHF. In nucleotides, the CDR3 is TGTGCCAGCAGTTGGGGGAATCAGCCCCAGCATTTT.

This clone appeared a single time. This rearrangement joins TRBV18 to TRBJ1-4, with D maybe TRBD1 (5 bases). CDR3 length: 14 residues. Germline-derived CDR1 and CDR2 are KGHSH and LQKENI. V was trimmed by 2 bases and J by 8 bases, leaving 12 bases between them. The CDR3 DNA reads TGTGCCAGCTCACCAGGGGGGATCGGGGAAAAACTGTTTTTT. This codes for CASSPGGIGEKLFF.

This clone has only one observation. One end of the junction does not line up with germline, which may come from a read error. The V gene is TRBV14, the J gene TRBJ1-5, with 7 bases fitting TRBD1. The CDR3 is 13 residues long. Germline values: CDR1 SGHDN, CDR2 FVKESK. The CDR3 region has the DNA TGTGCCACCAGCACAGGGGTCAATCAGCCCCAGCATTTT. It encodes CATSTGVNQPQHF.

This clone was recorded only once. This rearrangement joins TRBV28 to TRBJ1-2, with D unresolved. The CDR3 extends over 12 amino acids. Germline CDR1 reads MDHEN; CDR2 reads SYDVKM. Trimming took 4 bases from V and 8 from J, leaving 11 bases between them. CDR3 protein: CASSWRAWGYTF. The CDR3 DNA sequence: TGTGCCAGCAGTTGGCGGGCTTGGGGCTACACCTTC.

The gene calls are TRBV24-1 and TRBJ2-4; no reliable D call. Between the trimmed V and J ends, which lost 4 bases and 3 bases, there was a span of 6 bases. The CDR3 covers 13 residues. The V gene's germline CDR1 is KGHDR and CDR2 SFDVKD. Written as DNA, the CDR3 is TGTGCCACCAGTGAACGGAACAAAAACATTCAGTACTTC. Encoded protein: CATSERNKNIQYF.

A word on this clone: The sample contains more than one DNA sequence encoding this CDR3. The chain couples TRBV20-1 to TRBJ2-5; unclear D gene. V was shortened by 0 bases and J by 7 bases, with 6 bases between the two germline ends. Germline CDR1 and CDR2: DFQATT and SNEGSKA (reference sequence). This CDR3 is built from 11 residues. CDR3 sequence: CSARDRWTQYF. The CDR3 DNA follows: TGCAGTGCTAGAGATCGATGGACCCAGTACTTC.

The genes are TRBV25-1 and TRBJ2-5; 9 bases line up with TRBD1. Germline V lookup: CDR1 MGHDK, CDR2 SYGVNS. The CDR3 is made up of 16 amino acids. Losses at the gene ends were 5 bases for V and 9 bases for J; bases not matched to a gene: 16. The CDR3: CASSPAGTGLSYAQYF. The CDR3, as DNA: TGTGCCAGCAGTCCGGCGGGGACAGGGCTCAGCTATGCCCAGTACTTC.

This rearrangement joins TRBV28 to TRBJ2-1; 8 bases match TRBD2. Germline loops: CDR1 MDHEN, CDR2 SYDVKM. The CDR3 totals 14 residues. Trimming took 8 bases from V and 5 from J; bases not matched to a gene: 8. CDR3 protein: CASRGRGDHNEQFF. DNA of the CDR3: TGTGCCAGCCGGGGGCGGGGGGACCACAATGAGCAGTTCTTC.